This T cell receptor beta chain stems from a study of T-cell reconstitution after alpha-beta-depleted transplantation in children. During its preparation, the TCRbeta library received unique molecular identifiers. One entry per CDR3 protein, called by TCRdb with MiXCR from the PCR reads. The table records roughly 500,000 distinct CDR3 sequences, roughly an eighth of them present only once. In germline, CDR1 is SGHTA, CDR2 FQGNSA. This CDR3 contains 14 residues. V shed 1 base, J shed 2 bases, and the junction held 2 bases outside the gene matches. The sequence came from a human donor who donated a stem cell graft to a child with combined immunodeficiency. Sequenced here: PBMCs from the stem cell graft donor, sampled from the stem cell graft. The chain uses TRBV7-2 and TRBJ2-7, with 7 bases lining up with TRBD1. This CDR3 reads CASSLVDRTYEQYF. Written as DNA, the CDR3 is TGTGCCAGCAGCTTAGTGGACAGGACCTACGAGCAGTACTTC.